These 9 T cell receptor beta chains share one sample of origin, sequenced in a study of early T cells in non-severe SARS-CoV-2 infection. A single record per CDR3 protein comes from TCRdb applying MiXCR to the 5' RACE reads. The repertoire holds tens of thousands of distinct CDR3 sequences, under 15% seen once, with 4% to 5% in the top ten. Specimen: whole blood. These receptors all come from an adult who was a healthcare worker with PCR-confirmed SARS-CoV-2 infection or an uninfected control (not recorded which).

The chain employs TRBV29-1 and TRBJ2-7; the match to TRBD1 covers 7 bases. The V segment lost 7 bases and the J segment 2 bases; nucleotides outside the gene matches: 11. This CDR3 is 14 amino acids long. Germline CDR1 and CDR2: SQVTM and ANQGSEA. The CDR3 bases are TGCAGCGCACGCGCCCAACAGGGGACCTACGAGCAGTACTTC. Translated, it gives CSARAQQGTYEQYF.

As for this clonotype: With a much larger clone just one base away, this may be a read error. CDR3 bases: TGTGCCAGCAAAACAGGGGCGAACACTGGAGCTTTCTTT. Protein sequence: CASKTGANTGAFF. The V and J genes are TRBV12-3 or TRBV12-4 and TRBJ1-1; 7 bases match TRBD1. This CDR3 region has 13 residues.

A remark on this clonotype: A much larger clone sits a single nucleotide away, making a read error possible. The gene calls are TRBV6-2 or TRBV6-3 and TRBJ2-7; D is perhaps TRBD2 (6 bases). The length of the CDR3 is 13 residues. Germline CDR1 and CDR2: MNHEY and SVGEGT. The CDR3 protein is CASSYRDSYKQYF. The CDR3 DNA reads as TGTGCCAGCAGTTACAGGGACTCCTACAAGCAGTACTTC.

The chain combines TRBV25-1 with TRBJ2-3, with 9 bases aligning to TRBD2. The germline gives CDR1 MGHDK, CDR2 SYGVNS. V shed 3 bases and J 4 bases; nucleotides not matched to a gene: 5. The CDR3 is 15 residues long. The CDR3 sequence is CASSDSGRRADTQYF. For the CDR3, the DNA is TGTGCCAGCAGTGATAGCGGGAGACGTGCAGATACGCAGTATTTT.

This chain joins TRBV20-1 and TRBJ1-5, with 9 nucleotides matching TRBD1. CDR1 is DFQATT, CDR2 SNEGSKA, per germline (reference sequence). The CDR3 runs to 17 residues. With 4 bases clipped from V and 6 bases from J, the junction kept 16 bases outside the gene matches. CDR3 in DNA: TGCAGTGCTAAGGGGAGGGGACAGGGTCTTATGTTTCAGCCCCAGCATTTT. Translation gives CSAKGRGQGLMFQPQHF.

A few counts support this clonotype. The chain has TRBV20-1 and TRBJ2-1; a weak D match, TRBD2 (6 bases). This CDR3 has 14 amino acids. The V end was cut by 1 base, the J end by 6 bases, with 13 bases between. Germline loops: CDR1 DFQATT, CDR2 SNEGSKA (reference sequence). This CDR3 is CSARGRESINEQFF. The CDR3 region has the DNA TGCAGTGCTAGAGGGAGGGAGTCGATCAATGAGCAGTTCTTC.

This clonotype was recorded a few times. The chain couples TRBV29-1 to TRBJ2-5, with a possible D match to TRBD2 (6 bases). The germline V gene encodes CDR1 SQVTM and CDR2 ANQGSEA. This CDR3 spans 12 amino acids. Trimming stripped 6 bases from V and 5 bases from J, with 13 bases between. The CDR3 region is CSVVGGDETQYF. In DNA form, the CDR3 reads TGCAGCGTAGTAGGAGGGGACGAGACCCAGTACTTC.

In this sample, this clonotype turned up many times. This chain joins TRBV2 and TRBJ1-1; TRBD1 matches 8 bases. Germline trimming cut 0 bases from V and 7 bases from J; bases unmatched to any gene: 10. CDR3 length equals 16 residues. From germline, CDR1 is SNHLY and CDR2 FYNNEI. CDR3: CASSEAPSRGPIEAFF. For the CDR3, the DNA is TGTGCCAGCAGTGAAGCGCCCTCCAGGGGGCCTATTGAAGCTTTCTTT.

This clonotype was counted only a few times. The V call is TRBV24-1, the J call TRBJ2-3; D ambiguous. V lost 7 bases, J lost 1 base, and 8 bases lay in between. Looked up from germline, CDR1 is KGHDR and CDR2 is SFDVKD. The CDR3 covers 13 residues. This CDR3 is CATSNPGTDTQYF. CDR3 bases: TGTGCCACCAGCAACCCGGGCACAGATACGCAGTATTTT.